This T cell receptor (beta chain) was recorded in a study of CD4+ T cells in melanoma (dated by TCRdb to between 2021 and 2024). Notes on the research overall: The study examined neoantigen-specific CD4+ T cells in human melanoma. What the research found in general, with its limitations: According to the report, neoantigen-specific CD4+ T cells in melanoma displayed diverse differentiation states. Neoantigen-specific CD4+ T cells were reported to be correlated with the function of CD8+ T cells, macrophages and B cells.

Library preparation employed the immunoSEQ multiplex PCR assay. In TCRdb, the immuneACCESS table is reduced to in-frame sequences with V and J assigned. These tables do not hold every clone; where another copy was compared, an unresolved V gene accounts for under half, and the others remain unexplained. Across this sample there are roughly 110,000 clones, with 92% seen only once. Clones ranked in the top ten supply around 3.3% of the sample. Patients with melanoma were used as donors. From the cysteine up to the phenylalanine, the CDR3 has a length of 15 residues. Just the 45-base CDR3 DNA is kept, in frame starting at base 1. Based on the germline V gene (reference sequence), the CDR1 and CDR2 sequences are MNHNY and SVGAGI. The trim is 2 bases for V and 5 bases for J, with a gap of 15 bases between the germline ends. Regarding this clone: Its binding antigen is unknown. No qualities accompany the bases; no much larger clone lies one base away.

The rearranged segments are TRBV6-6 and TRBJ2-5; the D gene may be TRBD1 or TRBD2, since each aligns over 5 bases. The source material was peripheral blood. The clonotype was recovered from a human donor with melanoma. The nucleotide sequence is given as TGTGCCAGCAGTTACCGGGACCGAACCGGGGAGACCCAGTACTTC. Its protein is CASSYRDRTGETQYF.